The entry below gives a single T cell receptor (beta chain) sequence along with its context. Using immunoSEQ multiplex PCR, the repertoire was profiled, and TCRdb retains in-frame clones only, with some absent. The sample has about 68,000 clones, 92% seen once. This sample is drawn from a study of T cells after somatic rescue of genetic block. The CDR3 is 15 residues long. CDR1 and CDR2 (germline): SGHAT, FQNNGV. Trimming stripped 6 bases from V and 6 bases from J, with 18 bases between. The chain links TRBV11-2 to TRBJ2-1; D gene uncertain. Sequenced material: peripheral blood mononuclear cells (PBMCs). The source is a man aged 35 to 55. CDR3 nucleotides: TGTGCCAGCAGTCACTCCGGTACTGTGGGCAATGAGCAGTTCTTC. Translated, it gives CASSHSGTVGNEQFF.